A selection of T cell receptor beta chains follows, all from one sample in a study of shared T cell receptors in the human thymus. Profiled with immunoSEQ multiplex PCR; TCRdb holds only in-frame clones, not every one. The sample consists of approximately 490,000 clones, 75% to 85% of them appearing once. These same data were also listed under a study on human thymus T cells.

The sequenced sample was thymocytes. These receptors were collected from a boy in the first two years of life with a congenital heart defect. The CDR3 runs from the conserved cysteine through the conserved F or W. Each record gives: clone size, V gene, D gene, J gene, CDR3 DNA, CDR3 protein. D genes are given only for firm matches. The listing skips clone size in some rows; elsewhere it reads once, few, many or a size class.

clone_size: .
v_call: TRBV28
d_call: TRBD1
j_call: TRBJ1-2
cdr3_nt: TGTGCCAGCAGTTTACATTGGACAGGGGAGAACTATGGCTACACCTTC
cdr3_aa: CASSLHWTGENYGYTF

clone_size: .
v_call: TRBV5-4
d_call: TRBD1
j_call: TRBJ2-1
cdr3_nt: TGTGCCAGCAGCTTGGAAGAGGACAGGGGCCTAGAGCAGTTCTTC
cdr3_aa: CASSLEEDRGLEQFF

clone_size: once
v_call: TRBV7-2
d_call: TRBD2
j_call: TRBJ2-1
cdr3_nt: TGTGCCAGCAGCTTAGGAATAGCGGGAGCCTTTTACAATGAGCAGTTCTTC
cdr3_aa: CASSLGIAGAFYNEQFF

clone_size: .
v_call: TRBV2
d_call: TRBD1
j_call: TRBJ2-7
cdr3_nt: TGTGCCAGCACCCGGGACAGACCCTACGAGCAGTACTTC
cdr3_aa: CASTRDRPYEQYF

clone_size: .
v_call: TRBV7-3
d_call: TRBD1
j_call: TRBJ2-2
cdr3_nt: TGTGCCAGCAGCTTTAAGGACAGGGCCGCCGGGGAGCTGTTTTTT
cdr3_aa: CASSFKDRAAGELFF

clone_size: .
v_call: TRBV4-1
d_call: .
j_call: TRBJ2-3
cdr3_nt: TGCGCCAGCAGCCAAGGGGCCCCCGGCCGTCCTAGCACAGATACGCAGTATTTT
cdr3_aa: CASSQGAPGRPSTDTQYF

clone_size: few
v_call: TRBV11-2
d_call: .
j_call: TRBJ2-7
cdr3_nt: TGTGCCAGCAGCCCCTCTTACAGCTCCTACGAGCAGTACTTC
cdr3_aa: CASSPSYSSYEQYF

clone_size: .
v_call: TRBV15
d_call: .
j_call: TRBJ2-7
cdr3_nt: TGTGCCACCAGCAGAGAACAGTTTCGTAATGAGCAGTACTTC
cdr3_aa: CATSREQFRNEQYF

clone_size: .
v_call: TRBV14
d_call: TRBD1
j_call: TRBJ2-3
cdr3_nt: TGTGCCAGCAGCCTAGACAGGGGTGTTGAAGATACGCAGTATTTT
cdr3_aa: CASSLDRGVEDTQYF

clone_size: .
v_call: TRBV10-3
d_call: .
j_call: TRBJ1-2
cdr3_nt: TGTGCCATCAGTGATGGGACTGGGCGGGGATATGGCTACACCTTC
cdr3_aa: CAISDGTGRGYGYTF

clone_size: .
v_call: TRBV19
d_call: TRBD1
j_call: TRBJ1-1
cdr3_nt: TGTGCCAGTCAGGGGGCGCGAGGCACTGAAGCTTTCTTT
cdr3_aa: CASQGARGTEAFF

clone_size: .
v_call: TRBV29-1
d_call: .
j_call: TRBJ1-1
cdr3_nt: TGCAGCGTTGGGTACAGGAAGCCCTTGAACACTGAAGCTTTCTTT
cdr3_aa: CSVGYRKPLNTEAFF

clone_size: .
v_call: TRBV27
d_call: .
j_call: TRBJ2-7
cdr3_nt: TGTGCCAGCAGTCGGCAGACGGGCTACGAGCAGTACTTC
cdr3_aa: CASSRQTGYEQYF

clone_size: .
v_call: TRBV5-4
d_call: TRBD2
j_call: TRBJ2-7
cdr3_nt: TGTGCCAGCAGCTTGGGGGGACTAGCGGGAGATAACTACGAGCAGTACTTC
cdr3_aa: CASSLGGLAGDNYEQYF

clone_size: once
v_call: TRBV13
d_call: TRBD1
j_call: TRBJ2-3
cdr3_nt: TGTGCCAGCAGCCCTCGACAGGGGGCGATGGATACGCAGTATTTT
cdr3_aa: CASSPRQGAMDTQYF

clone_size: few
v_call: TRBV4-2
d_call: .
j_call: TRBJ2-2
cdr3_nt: TGTGCCAGCAGCCATCCCGGTACCGGGGAGCTGTTTTTT
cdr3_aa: CASSHPGTGELFF

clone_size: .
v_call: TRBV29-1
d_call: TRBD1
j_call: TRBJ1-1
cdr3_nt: TGCAGCGTTGGTAGTAGGCCCAGGGGGACTGAAGCTTTCTTT
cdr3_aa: CSVGSRPRGTEAFF

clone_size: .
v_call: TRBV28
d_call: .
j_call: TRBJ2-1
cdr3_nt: TGTGCCAGCAGTTCAGGGTTTACCCTACACTACAATGAGCAGTTCTTC
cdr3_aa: CASSSGFTLHYNEQFF

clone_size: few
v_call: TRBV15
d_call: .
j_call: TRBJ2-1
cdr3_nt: TGTGCCACCAGCCCCGGGGTGGGACTCCAGCAGTTCTTC
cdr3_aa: CATSPGVGLQQFF

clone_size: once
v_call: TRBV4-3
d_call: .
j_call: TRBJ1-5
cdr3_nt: TGCGCCAGCAGCCCGCACAGGGACCAGGGGCCCCAGCATTTT
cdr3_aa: CASSPHRDQGPQHF

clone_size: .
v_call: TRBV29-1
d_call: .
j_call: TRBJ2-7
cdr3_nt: TGCAGCGTTGGACTACCCTCCTACGAGCAGTACTTC
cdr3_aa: CSVGLPSYEQYF

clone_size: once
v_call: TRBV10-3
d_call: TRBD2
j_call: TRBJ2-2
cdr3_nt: TGTGCCATCAAAAAAGGGGGACTAGCGGGAGAACCGAACACCGGGGAGCTGTTTTTT
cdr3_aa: CAIKKGGLAGEPNTGELFF

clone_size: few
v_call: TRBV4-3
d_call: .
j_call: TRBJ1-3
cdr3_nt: TGCGCCAGCAGCCAAGATAGAGGATTCGGAAACACCATATATTTT
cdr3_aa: CASSQDRGFGNTIYF

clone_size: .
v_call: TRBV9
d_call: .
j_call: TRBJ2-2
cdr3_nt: TGTGCCAGCAGCGTAGTGTCTTTAAGGAGAACGACCGGGGAGCTGTTTTTT
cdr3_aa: CASSVVSLRRTTGELFF

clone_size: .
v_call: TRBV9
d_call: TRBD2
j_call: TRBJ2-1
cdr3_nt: TGTGCCAGCAGCGTAGGCGGCGGGAGGGAGAATGAGCAGTTCTTC
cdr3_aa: CASSVGGGRENEQFF

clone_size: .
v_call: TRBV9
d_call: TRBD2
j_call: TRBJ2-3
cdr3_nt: TGTGCCAGCAGCCCCCCAGAGCGGGAGGGGAGGGATACGCAGTATTTT
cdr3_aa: CASSPPEREGRDTQYF

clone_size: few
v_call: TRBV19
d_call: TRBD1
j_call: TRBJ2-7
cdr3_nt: TGTGCCAGTAGTATCGACAGGGAGACCTACGAGCAGTACTTC
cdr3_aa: CASSIDRETYEQYF

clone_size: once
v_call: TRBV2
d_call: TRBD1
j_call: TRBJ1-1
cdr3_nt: TGTGCCAGCACAGATCGCGACAGGGGGCAGACTGAAGCTTTCTTT
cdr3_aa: CASTDRDRGQTEAFF

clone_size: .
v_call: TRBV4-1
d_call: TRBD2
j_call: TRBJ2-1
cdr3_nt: TGCGCCAGCAGCCAAGATCTTAGGGGCGGGAGGGCCGGCACTGAGCAGTTCTTC
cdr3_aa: CASSQDLRGGRAGTEQFF

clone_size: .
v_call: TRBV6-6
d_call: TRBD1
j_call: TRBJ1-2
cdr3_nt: TGTGCCAGCAGTTACTCGGGACAGGGAGGTCATGGCTACACCTTC
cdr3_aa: CASSYSGQGGHGYTF

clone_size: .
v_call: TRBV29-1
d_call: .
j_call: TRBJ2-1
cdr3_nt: TGCAGCGTTGCTAGAAATGAGCAGTTCTTC
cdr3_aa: CSVARNEQFF

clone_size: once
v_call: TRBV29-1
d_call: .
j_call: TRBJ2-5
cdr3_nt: TGCAGCGTTGAAGTTCGCTGGGGGGGCCGCCTTCAAGAGACCCAGTACTTC
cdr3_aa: CSVEVRWGGRLQETQYF

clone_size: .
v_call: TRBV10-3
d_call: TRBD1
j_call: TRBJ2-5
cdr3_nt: TGTGCCATCAGTGATTGGGGGACAGGGACTCAAGAGACCCAGTACTTC
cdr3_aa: CAISDWGTGTQETQYF

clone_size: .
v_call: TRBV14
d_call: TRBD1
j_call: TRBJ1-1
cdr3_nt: TGTGCCAGCAGCCCGGGACAGGGCACGGCTTTCTTT
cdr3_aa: CASSPGQGTAFF

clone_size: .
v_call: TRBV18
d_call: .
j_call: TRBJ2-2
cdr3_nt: TGTGCCAGCTCACTAACCACAGGAGTGAACACCGGGGAGCTGTTTTTT
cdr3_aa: CASSLTTGVNTGELFF

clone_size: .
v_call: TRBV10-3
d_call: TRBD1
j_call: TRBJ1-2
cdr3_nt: TGTGCCATCAGTGACCGAGGGGGCACCCTTAACTATGGCTACACCTTC
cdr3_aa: CAISDRGGTLNYGYTF

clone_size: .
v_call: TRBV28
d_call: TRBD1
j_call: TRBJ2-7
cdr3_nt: TGTGCCAGCAGGACTACAGGGGCCCAGAACGGGCAGTACTTC
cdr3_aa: CASRTTGAQNGQYF

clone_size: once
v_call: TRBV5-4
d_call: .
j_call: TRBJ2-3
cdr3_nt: TGTGCCAGCAGCTCCATGTGGAGGTCAACCATAAGCACAGATACGCAGTATTTT
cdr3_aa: CASSSMWRSTISTDTQYF

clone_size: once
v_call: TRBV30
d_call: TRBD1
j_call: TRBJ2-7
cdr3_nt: TGTGCCTGGAGACCACTGGGACAGGATGCTTACGAGCAGTACTTC
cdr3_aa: CAWRPLGQDAYEQYF

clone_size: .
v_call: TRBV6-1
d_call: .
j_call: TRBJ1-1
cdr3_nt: TGTGCCAGCAGTGTTCCGAGAGTTGAAGCTTTCTTT
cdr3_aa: CASSVPRVEAFF

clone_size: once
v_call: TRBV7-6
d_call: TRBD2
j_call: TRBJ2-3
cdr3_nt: TGTGCCAGCAGCCGGGTACTAGCGGGAGGGCCGGGGGGCACAGATACGCAGTATTTT
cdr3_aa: CASSRVLAGGPGGTDTQYF

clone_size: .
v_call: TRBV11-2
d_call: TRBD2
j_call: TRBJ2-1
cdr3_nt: TGTGCCAGCAGCCCCCTGGTGGGACTAGCGGACTTAGGGCATGAGCAGTTCTTC
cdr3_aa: CASSPLVGLADLGHEQFF

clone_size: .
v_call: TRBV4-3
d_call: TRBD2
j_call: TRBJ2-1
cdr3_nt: TGCGCCAGCAGCCAGGTAGGACTAGCGGGAATGTACAATGAGCAGTTCTTC
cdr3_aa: CASSQVGLAGMYNEQFF

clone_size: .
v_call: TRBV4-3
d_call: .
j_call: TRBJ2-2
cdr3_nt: TGCGCCAGCAGCCAAGTCGGCCGCGGGCCGGAAAACACCGGGGAGCTGTTTTTT
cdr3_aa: CASSQVGRGPENTGELFF

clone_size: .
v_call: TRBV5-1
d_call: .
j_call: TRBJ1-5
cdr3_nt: TGCGCCAGCAGCTTGGTCGGCAATCAGCCCCAGCATTTT
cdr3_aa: CASSLVGNQPQHF

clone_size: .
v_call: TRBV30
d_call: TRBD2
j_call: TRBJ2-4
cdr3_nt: TGTGCCTGGGCCGCTGGGGGGGTTGACATTCAGTACTTC
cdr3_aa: CAWAAGGVDIQYF

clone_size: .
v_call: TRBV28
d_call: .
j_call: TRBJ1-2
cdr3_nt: TGTGCCAGCAGTTCAGTTCGGCTTTTTCCTCAAGGGGGGAGGGCCTATGGCTACACCTTC
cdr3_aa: CASSSVRLFPQGGRAYGYTF

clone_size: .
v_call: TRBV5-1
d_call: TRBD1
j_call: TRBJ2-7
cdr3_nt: TGCGCCAGCAGCCAACCAAAAGGGACAGGCTACAAGTACGAGCAGTACTTC
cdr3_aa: CASSQPKGTGYKYEQYF

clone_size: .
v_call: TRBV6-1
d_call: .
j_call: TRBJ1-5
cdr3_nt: TGTGCCAGCAGTGAACCCCTGCGGGGCAATCAGCCCCAGCATTTT
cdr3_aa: CASSEPLRGNQPQHF